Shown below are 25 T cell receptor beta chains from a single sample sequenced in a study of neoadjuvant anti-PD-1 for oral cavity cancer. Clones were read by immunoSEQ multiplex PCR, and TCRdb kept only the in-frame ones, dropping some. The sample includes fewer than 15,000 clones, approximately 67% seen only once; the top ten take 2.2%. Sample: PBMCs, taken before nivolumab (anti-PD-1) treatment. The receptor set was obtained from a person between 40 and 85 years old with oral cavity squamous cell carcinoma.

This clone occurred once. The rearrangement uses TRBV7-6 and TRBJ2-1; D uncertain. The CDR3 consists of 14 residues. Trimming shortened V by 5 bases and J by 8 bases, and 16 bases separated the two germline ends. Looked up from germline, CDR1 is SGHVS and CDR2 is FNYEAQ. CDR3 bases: TGTGCCAGCAGCCCGTTCTCGCGGACGGATGAGCAGTTCTTC. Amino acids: CASSPFSRTDEQFF.

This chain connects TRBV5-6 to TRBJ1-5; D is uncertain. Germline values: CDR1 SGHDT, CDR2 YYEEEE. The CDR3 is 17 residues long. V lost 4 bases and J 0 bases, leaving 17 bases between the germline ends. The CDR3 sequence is CASSLLGEGGSNQPQHF. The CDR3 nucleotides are TGTGCCAGCAGCCTGCTCGGGGAGGGTGGTAGCAATCAGCCCCAGCATTTT.

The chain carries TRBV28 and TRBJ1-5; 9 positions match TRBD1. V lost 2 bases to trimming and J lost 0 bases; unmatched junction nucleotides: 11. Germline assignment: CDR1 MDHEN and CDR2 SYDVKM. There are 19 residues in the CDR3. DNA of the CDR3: TGTGCCAGCAGTTTAACAGGGGGCTTACGCGTGAATAGCAATCAGCCCCAGCATTTT. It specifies CASSLTGGLRVNSNQPQHF.

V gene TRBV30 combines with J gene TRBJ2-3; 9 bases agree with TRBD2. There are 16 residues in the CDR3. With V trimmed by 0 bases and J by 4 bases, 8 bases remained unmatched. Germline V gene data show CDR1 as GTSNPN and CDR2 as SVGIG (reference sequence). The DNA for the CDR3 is TGTGCCTGGAGTGTAAGCCTAGCGGGAATCGCAGATACGCAGTATTTT. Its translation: CAWSVSLAGIADTQYF.

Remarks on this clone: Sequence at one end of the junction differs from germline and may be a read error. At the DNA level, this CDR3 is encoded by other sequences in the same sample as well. The CDR3 loop is CASSYSRLGRSYEQYF. CDR3 nucleotides: TGTGCCAGCAGTTACTCTAGGTTGGGCAGGTCCTATGAGCAGTACTTC. The chain recombines TRBV6-5 with TRBJ2-7; the D is unclear. CDR1 is MNHEY and CDR2 is SVGAGI in the germline V gene. This CDR3 comprises 16 residues.

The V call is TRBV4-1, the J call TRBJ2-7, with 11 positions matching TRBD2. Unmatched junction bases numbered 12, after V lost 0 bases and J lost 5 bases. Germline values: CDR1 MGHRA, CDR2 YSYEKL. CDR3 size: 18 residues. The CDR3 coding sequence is TGCGCCAGCAGCCAAGATACGAGTAGCGGGAGGGGTAACCACGAGCAGTACTTC. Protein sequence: CASSQDTSSGRGNHEQYF.

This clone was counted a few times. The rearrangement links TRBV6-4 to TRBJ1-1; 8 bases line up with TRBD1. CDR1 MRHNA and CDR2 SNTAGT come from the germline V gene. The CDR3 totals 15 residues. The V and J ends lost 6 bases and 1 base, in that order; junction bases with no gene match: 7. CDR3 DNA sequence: TGTGCCAGCAGGGCCAACAGGGGGAGGAACACTGAAGCTTTCTTT. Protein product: CASRANRGRNTEAFF.

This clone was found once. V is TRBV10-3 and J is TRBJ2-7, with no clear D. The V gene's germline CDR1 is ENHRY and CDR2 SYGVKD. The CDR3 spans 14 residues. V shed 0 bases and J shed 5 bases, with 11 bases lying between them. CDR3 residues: CAISESGLQDEQYF. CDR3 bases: TGTGCCATCAGTGAGTCAGGCCTTCAGGACGAGCAGTACTTC.

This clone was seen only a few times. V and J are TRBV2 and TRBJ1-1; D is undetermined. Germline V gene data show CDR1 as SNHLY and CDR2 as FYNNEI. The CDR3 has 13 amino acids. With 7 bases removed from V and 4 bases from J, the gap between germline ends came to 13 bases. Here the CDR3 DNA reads TGTGCCAGCACGGGCAACCTGGCCACTGAAGCTTTCTTT. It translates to CASTGNLATEAFF.

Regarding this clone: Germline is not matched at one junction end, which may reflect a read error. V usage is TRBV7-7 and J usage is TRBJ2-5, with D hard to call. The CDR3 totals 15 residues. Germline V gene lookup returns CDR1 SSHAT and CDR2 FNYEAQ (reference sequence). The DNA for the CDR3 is TGTGCTAGCAGCTTAGATCTTGGGCCCCAAGAGACCCAGTACTTC. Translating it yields CASSLDLGPQETQYF. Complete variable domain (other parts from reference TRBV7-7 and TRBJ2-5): GAGVSQSPRYKVTKRGQDVTLRCDPISSHATLYWYQQALGQGPEFLTYFNYEAQPDKSGLPSDRFSAERPEGSISTLTIQRTEQRDSAMYRCASSLDLGPQETQYFGPGTRLLVL.

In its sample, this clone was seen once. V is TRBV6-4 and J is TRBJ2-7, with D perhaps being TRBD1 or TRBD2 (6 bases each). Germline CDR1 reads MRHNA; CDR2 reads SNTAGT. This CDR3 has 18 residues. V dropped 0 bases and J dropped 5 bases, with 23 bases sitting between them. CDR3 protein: CASSDSDRGTQGSHEQYF. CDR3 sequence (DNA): TGTGCCAGCAGTGACTCGGACCGGGGGACTCAGGGGAGTCACGAGCAGTACTTC.

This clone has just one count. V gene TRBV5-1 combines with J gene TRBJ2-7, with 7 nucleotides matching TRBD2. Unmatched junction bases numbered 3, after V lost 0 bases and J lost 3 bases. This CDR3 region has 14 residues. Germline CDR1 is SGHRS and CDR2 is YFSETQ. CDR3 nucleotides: TGCGCCAGCAGCTTGGCTGGACTAGTCTACGAGCAGTACTTC. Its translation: CASSLAGLVYEQYF.

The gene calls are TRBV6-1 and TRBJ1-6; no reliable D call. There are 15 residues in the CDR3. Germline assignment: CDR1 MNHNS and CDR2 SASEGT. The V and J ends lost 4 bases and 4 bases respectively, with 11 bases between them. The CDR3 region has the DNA TGTGCCAGCAGTGTGGTGGTGCCTTATAATTCACCCCTCCACTTT. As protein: CASSVVVPYNSPLHF.

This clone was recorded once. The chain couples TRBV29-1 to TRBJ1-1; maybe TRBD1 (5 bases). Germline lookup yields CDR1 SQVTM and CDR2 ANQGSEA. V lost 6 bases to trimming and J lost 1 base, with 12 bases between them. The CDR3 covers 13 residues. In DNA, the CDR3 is TGCAGCGTACAAAGTACAGGGAACACTGAAGCTTTCTTT. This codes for CSVQSTGNTEAFF.

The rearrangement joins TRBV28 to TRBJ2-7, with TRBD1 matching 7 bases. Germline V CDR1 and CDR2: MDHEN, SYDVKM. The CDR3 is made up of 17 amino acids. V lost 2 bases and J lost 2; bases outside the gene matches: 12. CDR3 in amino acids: CASSLGETGIGAYEQYF. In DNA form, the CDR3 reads TGTGCCAGCAGTTTAGGAGAGACAGGGATAGGCGCCTACGAGCAGTACTTC.

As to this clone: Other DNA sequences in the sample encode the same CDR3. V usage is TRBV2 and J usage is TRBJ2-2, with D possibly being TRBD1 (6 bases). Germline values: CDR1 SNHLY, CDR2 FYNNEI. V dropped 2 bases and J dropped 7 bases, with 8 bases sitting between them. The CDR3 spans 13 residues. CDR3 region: CASSENRDGELFF. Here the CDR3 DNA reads TGTGCCAGCAGTGAAAACAGGGACGGGGAGCTGTTTTTT.

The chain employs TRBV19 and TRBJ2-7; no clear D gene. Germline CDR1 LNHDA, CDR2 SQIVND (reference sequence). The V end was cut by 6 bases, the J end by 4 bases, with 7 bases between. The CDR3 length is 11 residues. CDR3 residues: CASRSGYEQYF. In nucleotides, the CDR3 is TGTGCCAGTAGGTCAGGATACGAGCAGTACTTC.

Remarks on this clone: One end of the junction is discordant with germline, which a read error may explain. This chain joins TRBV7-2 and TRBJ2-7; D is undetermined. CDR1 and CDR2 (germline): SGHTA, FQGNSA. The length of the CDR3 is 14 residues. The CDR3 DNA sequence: TGTGCCAGCACCTTAGGGAACCTGGGCTACGAGCAGTACTTC. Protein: CASTLGNLGYEQYF.

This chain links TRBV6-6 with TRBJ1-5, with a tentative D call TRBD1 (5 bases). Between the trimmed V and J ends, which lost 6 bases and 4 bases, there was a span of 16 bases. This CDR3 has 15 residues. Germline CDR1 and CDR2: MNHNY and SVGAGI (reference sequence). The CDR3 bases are TGTGCCAGCAGACCGGTAGGGGCGCGAAATCAGCCCCAGCATTTT. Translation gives CASRPVGARNQPQHF.

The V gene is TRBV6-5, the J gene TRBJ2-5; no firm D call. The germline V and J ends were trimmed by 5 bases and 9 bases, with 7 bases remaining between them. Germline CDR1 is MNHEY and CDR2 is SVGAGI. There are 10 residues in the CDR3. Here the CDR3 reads CASSSNPQYF. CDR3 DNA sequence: TGTGCCAGCAGTAGCAACCCCCAGTACTTC.

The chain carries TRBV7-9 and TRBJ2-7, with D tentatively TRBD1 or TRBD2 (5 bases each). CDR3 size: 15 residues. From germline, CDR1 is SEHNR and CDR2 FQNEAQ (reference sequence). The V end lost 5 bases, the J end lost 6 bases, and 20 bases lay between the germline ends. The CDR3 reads CASSTSQGVEVEQYF. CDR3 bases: TGTGCCAGCAGCACCTCCCAGGGAGTTGAGGTCGAGCAGTACTTC.

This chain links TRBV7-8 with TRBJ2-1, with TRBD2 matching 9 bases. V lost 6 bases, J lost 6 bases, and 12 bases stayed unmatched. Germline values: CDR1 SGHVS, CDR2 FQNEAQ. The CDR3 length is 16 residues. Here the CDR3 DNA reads TGTGCCAGCAGACGCAATAGCGGGAGTGTTAGCAATGAGCAGTTCTTC. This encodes CASRRNSGSVSNEQFF.

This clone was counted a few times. CDR3 DNA: TGTGCCAGCAGAAACTTGTATGGCTACACCTTC. It specifies CASRNLYGYTF. The chain combines TRBV6-5 with TRBJ1-2; no reliable D call. This CDR3 region has 11 residues. Germline values: CDR1 MNHEY, CDR2 SVGAGI. The ends were cut back, 6 bases at V and 5 bases at J, with 7 bases in the middle.

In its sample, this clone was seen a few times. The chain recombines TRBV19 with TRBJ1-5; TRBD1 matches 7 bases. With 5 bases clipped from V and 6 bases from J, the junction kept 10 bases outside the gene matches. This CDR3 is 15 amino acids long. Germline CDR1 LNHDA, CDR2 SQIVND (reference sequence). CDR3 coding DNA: TGTGCCAGTAGTCCGAACCCAGGGGGAGGTCAGCCCCAGCATTTT. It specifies CASSPNPGGGQPQHF.

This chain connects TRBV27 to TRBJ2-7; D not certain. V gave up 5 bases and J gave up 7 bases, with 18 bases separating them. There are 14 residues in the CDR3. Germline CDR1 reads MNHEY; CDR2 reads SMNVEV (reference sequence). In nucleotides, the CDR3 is TGTGCCAGCAGTCTCTCTCAAGGAAGTCGGGAGCAGTACTTC. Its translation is CASSLSQGSREQYF.